This passage covers 3 T cell receptor beta chains from one sample sequenced in a study of T-cell reconstitution after alpha-beta-depleted transplantation in children. The TCRbeta library incorporated unique molecular identifiers. MiXCR, applied by TCRdb to the PCR reads, yields one record per CDR3 protein. The table records 600,000 to 700,000 distinct CDR3 sequences, 16% of them present only once. Here the sequenced sample was PBMCs from the stem cell graft donor, taken from the stem cell graft. The source is a human donor who donated a stem cell graft to a child with acute myeloid leukemia.

This clonotype was seen at least ten times. This chain connects TRBV20-1 to TRBJ2-7; D perhaps matches TRBD1 (6 bases). CDR1 DFQATT and CDR2 SNEGSKA come from the germline V gene (reference sequence). CDR3 length equals 16 residues. Trimming took 1 base from V and 5 from J, leaving 21 bases between them. CDR3: CSARGSALQGVHEQYF. For the CDR3, the DNA is TGCAGTGCTAGAGGCTCGGCGTTACAGGGAGTGCACGAGCAGTACTTC.

This clonotype was seen only a few times. V gene TRBV7-2 combines with J gene TRBJ2-2, with D hard to call. The CDR3 is 14 residues long. Per germline, CDR1 SGHTA and CDR2 FQGNSA. V lost 5 bases, J lost 4 bases, and 11 bases lay in between. CDR3 in amino acids: CASSLNGPTGELFF. CDR3 nucleotide sequence: TGTGCCAGCAGCCTAAACGGCCCCACCGGGGAGCTGTTTTTT.

This clonotype was recorded many times. CDR3 residues: CAISESGTSGNQETQYF. CDR3 nucleotide sequence: TGTGCCATCAGTGAGTCGGGGACTAGCGGAAACCAAGAGACCCAGTACTTC. The chain uses TRBV10-3 and TRBJ2-5; 11 bases match TRBD2. The CDR3 covers 17 residues. V trimming: 0 bases; J trimming: 0 bases; junction bases outside the gene matches: 3. Germline loops: CDR1 ENHRY, CDR2 SYGVKD.